This TCR beta chain was recorded in a study of cytomegalovirus exposure and HLA in healthy donors. The study's findings and limits: HLA-A and HLA-B allele assignments for most subjects were reportedly predicted accurately using TCR beta sequences. Earlier analysis looked at TCR beta V segments, and most were productive about 87% or about 30% of the time. The study flagged about 160 TCR beta chains as cytomegalovirus-associated.

Remarks on this clone: The target antigen is unknown.

The V segment lost 7 bases and the J segment 8 bases; nucleotides outside the gene matches: 11. CDR1 and CDR2 from the germline V gene are MDHEN and SYDVKM. The CDR3 loop spans 14 amino acids. Both 60 Vbeta primers and 13 Jbeta primers went into the PCR. Only in-frame clones appear in the TCRdb table, and some are missing; sequencing was by immunoSEQ multiplex PCR. The sample lists roughly 250,000 clones, roughly 70% seen once, with about 2.1% in the top ten. The chain links TRBV28 to TRBJ2-1, with 7 bases that match TRBD2. This TCR was sampled from a female donor in good health and CMV-seronegative. Source material: PBMCs. The CDR3 reads CASNPPGGRHEQFF. As DNA, the CDR3 is TGTGCCAGCAACCCTCCGGGCGGGAGACATGAGCAGTTCTTC.